The T cell receptor (beta chain) described here comes from a study of technical replicates of blood from several donors. The data were produced by immunoSEQ multiplex PCR, yet TCRdb's version contains in-frame clones alone and is incomplete. The sample lists about 81,000 clones, over 75% occurring once. The CDR3 is 16 residues long. Trimming removed 0 bases from V and 1 base from J, with 12 bases in between. Germline V gene lookup returns CDR1 SGHVS and CDR2 FQNEAQ. This chain uses TRBV7-8 with TRBJ1-1; D unclear. Sequencing used PBMCs. The clonotype originates from a human donor in good health. Some clones in this sample may be carry-over from other donors' samples. Here the CDR3 DNA reads TGTGCCAGCAGCTTAGCCTTTGACACCTCGAACACTGAAGCTTTCTTT. It codes for CASSLAFDTSNTEAFF.